This T cell receptor beta chain derives from a study of blood T cell repertoires in COVID-19. Study details: Specimens from acute and convalescent COVID-19 originated in the United States, Italy and Spain. T cells, B-cell-depleted T cells, or PBMCs provided the cDNA or gDNA that served as material.

Authors' methods: Amplification of reference gene primers was used by the study to estimate nucleated cell counts. Sequenced by immunoSEQ multiplex PCR; TCRdb stores in-frame clones only, minus some. V and J calls and clone size are copied from that table; D and trimming were computed from the DNA. The table includes around 200,000 clones, less than 90% detected once. CDR1 is KGHSH, CDR2 LQKENI, per germline. The CDR3 runs to 13 residues. V gave up 3 bases and J gave up 2 bases, with 5 bases separating them. The specimen was peripheral blood. This clonotype originated in a woman between 45 and 60 years old with acute or convalescent COVID-19. The chain couples TRBV18 to TRBJ1-5, with D possibly matching TRBD1 (5 bases). The chain's CDR3 is CASSPGRNQPQHF. The CDR3 DNA reads TGTGCCAGCTCACCGGGGCGCAATCAGCCCCAGCATTTT. Together with reference TRBV18 and TRBJ1-5, the CDR3 gives the full variable domain: NAGVMQNPRHLVRRRGQEARLRCSPMKGHSHVYWYRQLPEEGLKFMVYLQKENIIDESGMPKERFSAEFPKEGPSILRIQQVVRGDSAAYFCASSPGRNQPQHFGDGTRLSIL.